This TCR beta chain comes out of a study of cytomegalovirus exposure and HLA in healthy donors. Study-wide background: An early release of data contained 70 million to 95 million unique TCRs, which came from HLA-typed donors. Study outcomes and limitations: Another analysis was done later, and it associated approximately 18,000 TCR beta sequences with HLA alleles at 0.05 false discovery rate. Specificity of three CMV-associated chains for CMV antigens was verified in vitro.

Details on this clone: Its antigen is still unknown.

Germline V gene sequence: CDR1 SNHLY, CDR2 FYNNEI. The V and J ends lost 6 bases and 6 bases respectively, with 11 bases between them. The CDR3 loop spans 12 amino acids. Sampled while nominally healthy, donors likely had unrecorded immune exposures. 60 Vbeta and 13 Jbeta primers were used in PCR. Clones were sequenced by immunoSEQ multiplex PCR, and TCRdb holds only the in-frame ones, with some missing. The table has 250,000 or so clones, approximately 81% seen once. V is TRBV2 and J is TRBJ1-1; D remains unclear. This receptor was taken from a human donor in good health. The sample was PBMCs. The CDR3 nucleotides are TGTGCCAGCAGCCGGACTGGGGCTGAAGCTTTCTTT. Its protein is CASSRTGAEAFF. The whole variable domain, remainder taken from reference TRBV2 and TRBJ1-1, is EPEVTQTPSHQVTQMGQEVILRCVPISNHLYFYWYRQILGQKVEFLVSFYNNEISEKSEIFDDQFSVERPDGSNFTLKIRSTKLEDSAMYFCASSRTGAEAFFGQGTRLTVV.